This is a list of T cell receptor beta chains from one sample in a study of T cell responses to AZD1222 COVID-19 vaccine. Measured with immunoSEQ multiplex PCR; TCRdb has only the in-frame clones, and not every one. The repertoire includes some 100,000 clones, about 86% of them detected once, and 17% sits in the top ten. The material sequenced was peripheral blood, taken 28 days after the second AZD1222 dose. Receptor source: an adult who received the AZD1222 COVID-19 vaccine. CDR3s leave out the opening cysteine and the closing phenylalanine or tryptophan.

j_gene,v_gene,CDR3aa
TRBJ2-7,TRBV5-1,ASSLVGEEQY
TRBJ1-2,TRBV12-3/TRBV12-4,ASSFTNYGYT
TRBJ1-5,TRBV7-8,ASSLARGRNQPQH
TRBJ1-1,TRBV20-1,SASLHTEAF
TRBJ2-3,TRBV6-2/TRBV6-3,ASSYSKASGGHTDTQY
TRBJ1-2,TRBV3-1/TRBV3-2,ASSQYRGYGYT
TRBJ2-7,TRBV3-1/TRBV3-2,ASSQGLAGGEQY
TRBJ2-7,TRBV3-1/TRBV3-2,ASSQVGTNWPHEQY
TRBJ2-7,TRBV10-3,AISGQTGSREQY
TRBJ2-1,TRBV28,ASSLITSGYNEQF
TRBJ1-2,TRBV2,ASSELTGGYGYT
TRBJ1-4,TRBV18,ASSPMGTTNEKLF
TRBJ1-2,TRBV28,ASSFSGGANYGYT
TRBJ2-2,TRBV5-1,ASSPLAGATGELF
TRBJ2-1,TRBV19,ASSGRKYNEQF
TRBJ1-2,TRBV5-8,ASSLFGGQALWGYT
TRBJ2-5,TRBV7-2,ASSLVGDRAETQY
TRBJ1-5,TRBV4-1,ASSHPPTGLSNQPQH
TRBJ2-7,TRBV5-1,ASSTGTSGSEQY
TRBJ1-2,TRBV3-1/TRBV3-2,ASSQVGHGYT